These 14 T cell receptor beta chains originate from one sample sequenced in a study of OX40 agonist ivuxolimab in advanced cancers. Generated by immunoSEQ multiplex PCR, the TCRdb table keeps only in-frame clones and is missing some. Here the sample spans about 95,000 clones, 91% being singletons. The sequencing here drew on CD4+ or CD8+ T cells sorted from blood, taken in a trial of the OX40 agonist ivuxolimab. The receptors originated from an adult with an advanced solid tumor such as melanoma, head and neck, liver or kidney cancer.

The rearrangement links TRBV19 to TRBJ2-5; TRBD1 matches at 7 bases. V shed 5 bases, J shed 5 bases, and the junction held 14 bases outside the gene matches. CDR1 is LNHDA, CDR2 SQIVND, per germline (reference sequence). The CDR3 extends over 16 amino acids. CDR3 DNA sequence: TGTGCCAGTAGTCGATTCAACAGGGGACCGCCGGAGACCCAGTACTTC. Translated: CASSRFNRGPPETQYF.

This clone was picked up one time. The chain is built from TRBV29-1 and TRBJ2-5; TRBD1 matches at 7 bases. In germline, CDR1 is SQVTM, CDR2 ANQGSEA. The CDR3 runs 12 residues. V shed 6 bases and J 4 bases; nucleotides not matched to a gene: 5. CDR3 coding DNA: TGCAGCGTGGGGAGACAGGGAGAGACCCAGTACTTC. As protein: CSVGRQGETQYF.

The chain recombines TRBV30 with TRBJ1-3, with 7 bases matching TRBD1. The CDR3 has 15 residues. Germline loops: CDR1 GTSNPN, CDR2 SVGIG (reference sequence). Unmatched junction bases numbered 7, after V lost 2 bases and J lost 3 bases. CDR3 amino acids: CAWSHLDRVGNTIYF. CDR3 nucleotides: TGTGCCTGGAGTCACTTAGACAGGGTTGGAAACACCATATATTTT. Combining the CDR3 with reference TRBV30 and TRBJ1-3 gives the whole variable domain SQTIHQWPATLVQPVGSPLSLECTVEGTSNPNLYWYRQAAGRGLQLLFYSVGIGQISSEVPQNLSASRPQDRQFILSSKKLLLSDSGFYLCAWSHLDRVGNTIYFGEGSWLTVV.

In DNA, the CDR3 is TGTGCCAGCAGTGAAGTAGGGACCAAAAACATTCAGTACTTC. Its translation is CASSEVGTKNIQYF. V and J are TRBV6-1 and TRBJ2-4; D is uncertain. This CDR3 is 14 amino acids long. Per the germline V gene, CDR1 is MNHNS and CDR2 is SASEGT. Trimming removed 1 base from V and 2 bases from J, with 6 bases in between.

CDR3 in DNA: TGTGCCAGCAGTTTCAGTCTAGCGGGAGAGACCCAGTACTTC. Translating gives CASSFSLAGETQYF. This rearrangement joins TRBV28 to TRBJ2-5; 8 bases match TRBD2. CDR3 length: 14 residues. Trimming took 3 bases from V and 4 from J; bases not matched to a gene: 4. CDR1 and CDR2 from the germline V gene are MDHEN and SYDVKM.

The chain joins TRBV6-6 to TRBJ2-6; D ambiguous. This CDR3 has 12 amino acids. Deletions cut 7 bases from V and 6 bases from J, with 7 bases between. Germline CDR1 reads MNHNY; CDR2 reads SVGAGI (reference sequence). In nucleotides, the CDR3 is TGTGCCAGCAAGCTCGAGGCCAACGTCCTGACTTTC. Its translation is CASKLEANVLTF.

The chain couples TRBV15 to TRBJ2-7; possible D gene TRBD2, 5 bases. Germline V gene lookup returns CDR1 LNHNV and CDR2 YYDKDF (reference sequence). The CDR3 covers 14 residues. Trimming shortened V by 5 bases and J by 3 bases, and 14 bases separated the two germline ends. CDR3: CATSRRDSVYEQYF. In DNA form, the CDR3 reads TGTGCCACCAGCCGCCGGGATTCAGTCTACGAGCAGTACTTC.

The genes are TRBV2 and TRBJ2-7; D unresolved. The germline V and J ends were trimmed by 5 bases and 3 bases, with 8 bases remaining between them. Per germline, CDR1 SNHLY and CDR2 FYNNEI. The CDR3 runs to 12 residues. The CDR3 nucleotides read TGTGCCAGCAGTTTGAACTTCTACGAGCAGTACTTC. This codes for CASSLNFYEQYF.

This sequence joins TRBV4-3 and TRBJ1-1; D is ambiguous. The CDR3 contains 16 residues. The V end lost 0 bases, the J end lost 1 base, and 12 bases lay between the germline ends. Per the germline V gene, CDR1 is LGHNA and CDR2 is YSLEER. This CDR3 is CASSQDPAGANTEAFF. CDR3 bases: TGCGCCAGCAGCCAAGATCCGGCAGGAGCGAACACTGAAGCTTTCTTT.

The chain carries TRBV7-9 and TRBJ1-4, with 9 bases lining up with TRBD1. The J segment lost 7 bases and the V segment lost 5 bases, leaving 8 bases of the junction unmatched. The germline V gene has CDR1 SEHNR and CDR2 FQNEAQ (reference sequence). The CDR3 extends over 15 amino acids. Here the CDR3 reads CASSPHRDRAEKLFF. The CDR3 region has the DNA TGTGCCAGCAGCCCACACCGGGACAGGGCTGAAAAACTGTTTTTT.

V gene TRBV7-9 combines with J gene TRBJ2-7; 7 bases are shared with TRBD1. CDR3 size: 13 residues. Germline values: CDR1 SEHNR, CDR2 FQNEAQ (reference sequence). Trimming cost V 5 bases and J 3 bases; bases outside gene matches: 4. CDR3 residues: CASSRDSFYEQYF. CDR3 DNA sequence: TGTGCCAGCAGCCGGGACAGTTTCTACGAGCAGTACTTC.

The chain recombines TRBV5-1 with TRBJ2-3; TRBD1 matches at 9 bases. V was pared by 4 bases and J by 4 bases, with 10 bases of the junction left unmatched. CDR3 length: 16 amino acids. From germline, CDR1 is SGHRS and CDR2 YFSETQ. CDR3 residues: CASSPGTGKWADTQYF. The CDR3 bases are TGCGCCAGCAGCCCAGGGACAGGGAAGTGGGCAGATACGCAGTATTTT.

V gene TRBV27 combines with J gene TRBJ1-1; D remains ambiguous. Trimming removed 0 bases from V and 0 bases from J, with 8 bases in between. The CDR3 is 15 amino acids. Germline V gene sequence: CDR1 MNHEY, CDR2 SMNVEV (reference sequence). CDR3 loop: CASSLSRQLNTEAFF. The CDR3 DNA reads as TGTGCCAGCAGTTTATCGAGGCAGCTGAACACTGAAGCTTTCTTT.

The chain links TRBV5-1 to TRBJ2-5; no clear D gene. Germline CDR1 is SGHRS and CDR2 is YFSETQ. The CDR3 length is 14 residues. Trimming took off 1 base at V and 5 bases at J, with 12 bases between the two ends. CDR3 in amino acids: CASSLRAARETQYF. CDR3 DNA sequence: TGCGCCAGCAGCTTGAGGGCGGCACGTGAGACCCAGTACTTC.